Presented here are 8 T cell receptor beta chains from one specimen sequenced in a study of a mutant IDH1 vaccine in newly diagnosed glioma. These receptors have no identified antigens. Generated by immunoSEQ multiplex PCR, the TCRdb table keeps only in-frame clones and is missing some. The data hold tens of thousands of clones, with 85% observed a single time. The time point here: week 23, last vaccination. All doses held 300 ug of mutant IDH1 20-mer peptide, with topical imiquimod. The material was PBMCs, obtained from a glioma patient whose treatment included an IDH1 peptide vaccine. All receptors derive from a woman aged 45 to 65 with glioma.

The chain carries TRBV5-6 and TRBJ2-3; no clear D. There are 14 residues in the CDR3. V gave up 6 bases and J gave up 1 base, with 12 bases separating them. The germline CDR1 and CDR2 sequences are SGHDT and YYEEEE. As DNA, the CDR3 is TGTGCCAGCACCAGCTTGTGGGGCACAGATACGCAGTATTTT. It translates to CASTSLWGTDTQYF.

This rearrangement joins TRBV19 to TRBJ1-2; 11 positions match TRBD1. CDR3 size: 13 residues. V lost 3 bases, J lost 9 bases, and 3 bases stayed unmatched. Germline assignment: CDR1 LNHDA and CDR2 SQIVND (reference sequence). The CDR3 DNA is TGTGCCAGTAGTATCGGGACAGGGGGTCGCTACACCTTC. Its protein product is CASSIGTGGRYTF. Full variable domain (missing parts from reference TRBV19 and TRBJ1-2): DGGITQSPKYLFRKEGQNVTLSCEQNLNHDAMYWYRQDPGQGLRLIYYSQIVNDFQKGDIAEGYSVSREKKESFPLTVTSAQKNPTAFYLCASSIGTGGRYTFGSGTRLTVV.

V and J are TRBV21-1 and TRBJ1-5. TRBV21-1 is a known pseudogene. The CDR3 loop spans 16 amino acids. The CDR3 sequence is CASSKAGGARNQPQHF. DNA of the CDR3: TGTGCCAGCAGCAAAGCGGGGGGGGCCCGCAATCAGCCCCAGCATTTT.

The chain joins TRBV27 to TRBJ1-5, with 7 bases lining up with TRBD1. V trimming: 6 bases; J trimming: 5 bases; junction bases outside the gene matches: 7. The CDR3 spans 14 residues. CDR1 and CDR2 from the germline V gene are MNHEY and SMNVEV (reference sequence). The CDR3 loop is CASSPQGRHQPQHF. Here the CDR3 DNA reads TGTGCCAGCAGCCCACAGGGGAGGCATCAGCCCCAGCATTTT.

The chain has TRBV29-1 and TRBJ2-3; 8 nucleotides agree with TRBD1. Trimming took 2 bases from V and 6 from J; bases not matched to a gene: 7. This CDR3 is built from 14 residues. The germline V gene has CDR1 SQVTM and CDR2 ANQGSEA. The CDR3 nucleotides read TGCAGCGTTGAAACCCAGGGGGCGGCGGATACGCAGTATTTT. Protein product: CSVETQGAADTQYF.

The rearrangement joins TRBV10-2 to TRBJ2-7, with D perhaps TRBD2 (6 bases). The ends were cut back, 6 bases at V and 3 bases at J, with 9 bases in the middle. Looked up from germline, CDR1 is WSHSY and CDR2 is SAAADI. There are 12 residues in the CDR3. The CDR3 nucleotides are TGCGCCAGCAGGGACTACGGCTACGAGCAGTACTTC. Its protein product is CASRDYGYEQYF.

This chain uses TRBV10-3 with TRBJ1-6; tentative D call: TRBD1 (5 bases). Germline V gene data show CDR1 as ENHRY and CDR2 as SYGVKD. The CDR3 is 15 residues long. V shed 3 bases and J shed 0 bases, with 6 bases lying between them. For the CDR3, the DNA is TGTGCCATCAGTGATGGGGGCTCCTATAATTCACCCCTCCACTTT. Protein product: CAISDGGSYNSPLHF.

This clone came up a few times. The chain couples TRBV11-2 to TRBJ2-5; 8 bases align to TRBD1. CDR1 is SGHAT, CDR2 FQNNGV, per germline. This CDR3 is 17 amino acids long. Trimming took 1 base from V and 5 from J; bases not matched to a gene: 12. The CDR3 sequence is CASSLVVTGAGLETQYF. The CDR3 DNA follows: TGTGCCAGCAGCTTAGTGGTGACAGGGGCCGGGCTGGAGACCCAGTACTTC.